The sequence of this T cell receptor (beta chain) was determined in a study of cytomegalovirus exposure and HLA in healthy donors. On the study more broadly: The 100 to 150 validation repertoires matched the 666 first-cohort repertoires in platform, a later analysis reported.

Assay used: immunoSEQ multiplex PCR; TCRdb lists only in-frame clones, some missing. This sample has 50,000 or so clones; roughly 90% occur once, and the top ten carry approximately 2.1%. CDR3 length equals 18 residues. V is TRBV21-1 and J is TRBJ1-5; the D call TRBD1 from the table was never checked on the DNA. TRBV21-1 is an annotated pseudogene. This receptor was taken from a woman in her 30s in good health and CMV-seronegative. Sequenced input: PBMCs. The CDR3 here is CASSKGGRGKKGNQPQHF. CDR3 DNA sequence: TGTGCCAGCAGCAAAGGCGGAAGGGGGAAAAAGGGCAATCAGCCCCAGCATTTT.